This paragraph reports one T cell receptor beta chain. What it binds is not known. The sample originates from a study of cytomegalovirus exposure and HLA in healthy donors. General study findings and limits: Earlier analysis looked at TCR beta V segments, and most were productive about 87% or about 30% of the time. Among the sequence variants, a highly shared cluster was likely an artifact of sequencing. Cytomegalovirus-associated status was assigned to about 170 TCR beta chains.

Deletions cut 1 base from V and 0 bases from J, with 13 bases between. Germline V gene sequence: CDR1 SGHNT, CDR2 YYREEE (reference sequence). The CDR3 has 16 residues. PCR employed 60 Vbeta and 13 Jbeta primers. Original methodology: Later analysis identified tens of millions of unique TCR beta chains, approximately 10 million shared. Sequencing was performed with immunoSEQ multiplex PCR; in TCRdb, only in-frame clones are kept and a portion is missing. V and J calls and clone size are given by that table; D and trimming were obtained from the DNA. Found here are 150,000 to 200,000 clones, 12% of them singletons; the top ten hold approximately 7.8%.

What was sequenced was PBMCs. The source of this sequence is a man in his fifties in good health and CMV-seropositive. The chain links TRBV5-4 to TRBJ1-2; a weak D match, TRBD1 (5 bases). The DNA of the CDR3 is TGTGCCAGCAGCTTGAGCATCCAGGGATCTAACTATGGCTACACCTTC. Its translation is CASSLSIQGSNYGYTF.